Below are 3 T cell receptor beta chains sequenced from a single sample in a study of response to subunit inactivated influenza vaccine. MiXCR, applied by TCRdb to the RT-PCR reads, yields one record per CDR3 protein. This sample yields around 520,000 distinct CDR3 sequences, of which over 9.5% are seen a single time; 9.5% to 13% belongs to the top ten. The source was PBMCs from blood, collected on the day of vaccination. These receptors were taken from a man aged 50-60 years who received an inactivated influenza vaccine.

This chain links TRBV20-1 with TRBJ2-7; maybe TRBD1 (5 bases). Trimming shortened V by 6 bases and J by 0 bases, and 12 bases separated the two germline ends. This CDR3 has 13 amino acids. CDR1 is DFQATT, CDR2 SNEGSKA, per germline (reference sequence). The DNA for the CDR3 is TGCAGTGCCTCAACAGGTAACTCCTACGAGCAGTACTTC. Its protein product is CSASTGNSYEQYF.

The rearrangement links TRBV12-3 or TRBV12-4 to TRBJ1-3; D unclear. CDR3 length equals 15 residues. The V gene lost 5 bases and the J gene lost 4 bases, with 15 bases spanning the gap. CDR3: CASSPGGLTGNTIYF. The CDR3 DNA reads TGTGCCAGCAGTCCGGGAGGGTTAACCGGAAACACCATATATTTT.

This clonotype was found many times. The chain couples TRBV5-1 to TRBJ2-6, with a tentative D call TRBD2 (6 bases). Germline loops: CDR1 SGHRS, CDR2 YFSETQ. The CDR3 totals 13 residues. Trimming cost V 4 bases and J 12 bases, with 14 bases left between them. In DNA form, the CDR3 reads TGCGCCAGCAGCACGGGAGATCTTTCCGTCCTGACTTTC. Translation gives CASSTGDLSVLTF. Complete variable domain (other parts from reference TRBV5-1 and TRBJ2-6): KAGVTQTPRYLIKTRGQQVTLSCSPISGHRSVSWYQQTPGQGLQFLFEYFSETQRNKGNFPGRFSGRQFSNSRSEMNVSTLELGDSALYLCASSTGDLSVLTFGAGSRLTVL.